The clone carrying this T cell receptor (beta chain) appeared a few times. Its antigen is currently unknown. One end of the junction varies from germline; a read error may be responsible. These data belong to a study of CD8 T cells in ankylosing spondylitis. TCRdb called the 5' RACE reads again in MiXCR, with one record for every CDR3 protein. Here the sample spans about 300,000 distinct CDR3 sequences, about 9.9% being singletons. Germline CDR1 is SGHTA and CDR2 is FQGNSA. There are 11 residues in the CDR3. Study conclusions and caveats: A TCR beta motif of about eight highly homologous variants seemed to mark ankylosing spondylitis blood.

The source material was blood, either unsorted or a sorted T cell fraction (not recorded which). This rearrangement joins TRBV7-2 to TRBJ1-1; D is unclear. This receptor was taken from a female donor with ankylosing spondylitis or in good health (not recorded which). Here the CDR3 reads CASSLVIDRYF. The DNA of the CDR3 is TGTGCCAGCAGCTTAGTCATCGACCGGTATTTT.